Below are 20 T cell receptor beta chains sequenced from a single sample in a study of T cell repertoires in cytomegalovirus infection. One entry per CDR3 protein, called by TCRdb with MiXCR from the reads. The table has around 530,000 distinct CDR3 sequences, more than 15% seen once; the top ten hold 20% to 30%. The sample was CD8+ T cells from PBMCs. Receptor source: a human donor in good health (CMV status not recorded). Some clones in this sample may be carry-over from other donors' samples.

The table lists this clonotype with many counts. The CDR3: CASSYQGDNSYEQYF. The CDR3 DNA reads TGTGCCAGCAGCTACCAGGGGGATAACTCCTACGAGCAGTACTTC. This chain links TRBV6-5 with TRBJ2-7, with TRBD1 identical over 7 bases. Per germline, CDR1 MNHEY and CDR2 SVGAGI. This CDR3 has 15 amino acids. Losses at the gene ends were 6 bases for V and 0 bases for J; bases not matched to a gene: 8.

This clonotype was recorded a few times. This chain joins TRBV2 and TRBJ2-5, with D maybe TRBD2 (5 bases). V dropped 3 bases and J dropped 9 bases, with 14 bases sitting between them. CDR3 length equals 13 residues. Germline V gene lookup returns CDR1 SNHLY and CDR2 FYNNEI. CDR3 in DNA: TGTGCCAGCAGTGAGGGGAGTGCCCGGGCCCAGTACTTC. Translated, it gives CASSEGSARAQYF.

This clonotype showed up many times. The chain joins TRBV11-2 to TRBJ1-1; a weak D match, TRBD1 (5 bases). The V gene's germline CDR1 is SGHAT and CDR2 FQNNGV. The CDR3 consists of 15 residues. V was shortened by 5 bases and J by 4 bases, with 17 bases between the two germline ends. The CDR3 sequence is CASSRSGGASTEAFF. CDR3 sequence (DNA): TGTGCCAGCAGCCGATCGGGGGGTGCGAGCACTGAAGCTTTCTTT.

This clonotype was seen ten or more times. The chain has TRBV28 and TRBJ2-7; 7 positions agree with TRBD1. The CDR3 covers 14 residues. CDR1 MDHEN and CDR2 SYDVKM come from the germline V gene. V shed 3 bases and J 2 bases; nucleotides not matched to a gene: 4. In DNA, the CDR3 is TGTGCCAGCAGTTTGACAGGGTCCGCCTACGAGCAGTACTTC. Encoded protein: CASSLTGSAYEQYF.

In its sample, this clonotype was seen many times. This chain joins TRBV12-3 or TRBV12-4 and TRBJ1-6; D ambiguous. V lost 7 bases and J lost 6, with 16 bases in between. The CDR3 extends over 15 amino acids. CDR3 sequence (DNA): TGTGCCAGCACTATACGGGAGGTAGCTAATTCACCCCTCCACTTT. Translated: CASTIREVANSPLHF.

In this sample, this clonotype turned up many times. The genes are TRBV7-6 and TRBJ2-3; the D is unclear. The germline gives CDR1 SGHVS, CDR2 FNYEAQ. This CDR3 spans 15 amino acids. With 2 bases removed from V and 2 bases from J, the gap between germline ends came to 11 bases. The CDR3 reads CASSLISVPTDTQYF. As DNA, the CDR3 is TGTGCCAGCAGCTTAATCTCAGTCCCCACAGATACGCAGTATTTT.

This rearrangement joins TRBV5-1 to TRBJ1-4; weak D call: TRBD1 (5 bases). V was pared by 2 bases and J by 5 bases, with 10 bases between. Looked up from germline, CDR1 is SGHRS and CDR2 is YFSETQ. The CDR3 spans 14 residues. The CDR3 DNA reads TGCGCCAGCAGCTTACCCGGGGGGAATGAAAAACTGTTTTTT. Protein sequence: CASSLPGGNEKLFF.

This clonotype has at least ten counts. The rearrangement links TRBV11-2 to TRBJ1-2, with TRBD1 as a possible D gene (5 bases). Deletions cut 5 bases from V and 7 bases from J, with 17 bases between. Germline V gives CDR1 SGHAT, CDR2 FQNNGV. This CDR3 is 14 amino acids long. CDR3: CASSILGANIGYTF. CDR3 DNA: TGTGCCAGCAGCATACTCGGGGCCAATATTGGCTACACCTTC.

The rearrangement uses TRBV20-1 and TRBJ2-7; 7 nucleotides line up with TRBD2. With 2 bases clipped from V and 0 bases from J, the junction kept 1 base outside the gene matches. Germline assignment: CDR1 DFQATT and CDR2 SNEGSKA (reference sequence). The CDR3 runs to 13 residues. CDR3: CSARLAASYEQYF. DNA of the CDR3: TGCAGTGCTAGACTAGCGGCCTCCTACGAGCAGTACTTC.

This clonotype showed up many times. This chain joins TRBV7-2 and TRBJ2-7; 14 nucleotides match TRBD2. The V segment lost 5 bases and the J segment 1 base; nucleotides outside the gene matches: 13. Looked up from germline, CDR1 is SGHTA and CDR2 is FQGNSA. The CDR3 spans 19 residues. In nucleotides, the CDR3 is TGTGCCAGCAGCCCTCACCGCGGGACTAGCGGGGGCAAGTCCTACGAGCAGTACTTC. Its translation is CASSPHRGTSGGKSYEQYF.

This clonotype has more than one count but fewer than ten. The V and J genes are TRBV4-2 and TRBJ2-5; weak D call: TRBD1 (6 bases). With 2 bases removed from V and 5 bases from J, the gap between germline ends came to 18 bases. Germline V gene data show CDR1 as LGHNA and CDR2 as YNFKEQ. The CDR3 is 16 residues long. CDR3 nucleotide sequence: TGTGCCAGCAGCCAATCCCTCAGGGGCTTGTTGGAGACCCAGTACTTC. Its protein is CASSQSLRGLLETQYF.

This clonotype has a handful of counts. The J gene is TRBJ2-2, the V gene TRBV12-3 or TRBV12-4, with 9 positions matching TRBD2. The CDR3 loop spans 15 amino acids. The trim removed 5 bases at V and 7 bases at J, leaving 8 bases unmatched. The DNA of the CDR3 is TGTGCCAGCAGTAGGGCGGGAGGGCGGAACGGGGAGCTGTTTTTT. It codes for CASSRAGGRNGELFF.

This clonotype was seen repeatedly, ten times or more. The genes are TRBV7-3 and TRBJ2-1; 11 nucleotides align to TRBD1. The CDR3 is 15 amino acids. CDR1 and CDR2 (germline): SGHTA, FQGTGA. J lost 7 bases, V lost 3 bases, and 5 bases had no gene match. The CDR3 nucleotides are TGTGCCAGCAGCTTCGGACAGGGGGCTGGGAATGAGCAGTTCTTC. This sequence encodes CASSFGQGAGNEQFF.

This clonotype was recorded many times. The chain joins TRBV4-1 to TRBJ2-7, with D perhaps TRBD1 (6 bases). Germline V CDR1 and CDR2: MGHRA, YSYEKL. Trimming took 0 bases from V and 3 from J, leaving 15 bases between them. CDR3 length equals 16 residues. CDR3 loop: CASSQEAERGNYEQYF. The CDR3 DNA sequence: TGCGCCAGCAGCCAAGAAGCGGAGAGGGGGAACTACGAGCAGTACTTC.

This clonotype was counted between two and nine times. V gene TRBV6-5 combines with J gene TRBJ1-3; TRBD1 aligns across 7 bases. The CDR3 has 15 amino acids. Germline CDR1 reads MNHEY; CDR2 reads SVGAGI. The junction had 5 bases not matched to a gene; V was cut back by 6 bases and J by 0 bases. For the CDR3, the DNA is TGTGCCAGCAGAGACAGGGAAGACTCTGGAAACACCATATATTTT. This codes for CASRDREDSGNTIYF.

The chain is built from TRBV19 and TRBJ2-2, with 9 bases lining up with TRBD2. Germline V gene sequence: CDR1 LNHDA, CDR2 SQIVND (reference sequence). Germline trimming cut 8 bases from V and 5 bases from J; bases unmatched to any gene: 15. This CDR3 comprises 17 residues. The CDR3 DNA is TGTGCCAGTTCCGGCGCCAGGCGGGAGGGCCTGACCGGGGAGCTGTTTTTT. Amino acids: CASSGARREGLTGELFF.

This clonotype was picked up a small number of times. The chain is built from TRBV27 and TRBJ2-3; D might be TRBD1 (6 bases). The germline V gene has CDR1 MNHEY and CDR2 SMNVEV (reference sequence). V shed 8 bases and J shed 3 bases, with 9 bases lying between them. CDR3 size: 12 residues. The DNA of the CDR3 is TGTGCCAGCGTAGGGGGAACAGATACGCAGTATTTT. Its translation is CASVGGTDTQYF.

This clonotype has just a few counts. The rearrangement uses TRBV29-1 and TRBJ2-7; 10 nucleotides align to TRBD1. Germline loops: CDR1 SQVTM, CDR2 ANQGSEA. J gave up 5 bases and V 4 bases, and 5 bases lay outside the gene matches. CDR3 length: 13 residues. CDR3 nucleotides: TGCAGCGTTGTCGGGACAGGGGACAACGAGCAGTACTTC. Its protein is CSVVGTGDNEQYF.

This clonotype was recorded at least ten times. This chain joins TRBV19 and TRBJ1-3; a weak D match, TRBD1 (6 bases). V was cut by 10 bases and J by 1 base, with 17 bases left in between. CDR1 LNHDA and CDR2 SQIVND come from the germline V gene (reference sequence). The CDR3 is 15 residues long. CDR3 DNA: TGTGCCACTACGACAGGAAAAAGGTCTGGAAACACCATATATTTT. Translating gives CATTTGKRSGNTIYF.

The chain carries TRBV28 and TRBJ2-1, with D unclear. V was cut by 5 bases and J by 4 bases, with 15 bases left in between. CDR3 length: 15 amino acids. The germline gives CDR1 MDHEN, CDR2 SYDVKM. CDR3 amino acids: CASSTPEGGYNEQFF. The CDR3 DNA reads TGTGCCAGCAGTACACCAGAAGGTGGATACAATGAGCAGTTCTTC. The full variable domain, rest sourced from reference TRBV28 and TRBJ2-1, is DVKVTQSSRYLVKRTGEKVFLECVQDMDHENMFWYRQDPGLGLRLIYFSYDVKMKEKGDIPEGYSVSREKKERFSLILESASTNQTSMYLCASSTPEGGYNEQFFGPGTRLTVL.